This T cell receptor (beta chain) originates from a study of metastatic and nonmetastatic thyroid tumors. Thyroid surgery was performed in patients who had received no treatment beforehand. Using MiXCR, TCRdb re-called clones from the PCR reads. The sample lists some 20,000 clones; approximately 22% were seen once. This CDR3 comprises 15 residues. The germline CDR1 and CDR2 sequences are MNHEY and SVGEGT. Trimming removed 0 bases at V and 1 base at J, with 10 bases between. The clonotype originates from a male donor with papillary thyroid cancer or a benign thyroid nodule (not recorded which). Some clones in this sample may be carry-over from other donors' samples. Sequencing used tumor tissue. The gene calls are TRBV6-2 or TRBV6-3 and TRBJ2-7; no definite D call. CDR3 DNA: TGTGCCAGCAGTTACTCCAGTGACGGGTCCTACGAGCAGTACTTC. Protein sequence: CASSYSSDGSYEQYF.